This is a list of T cell receptor beta chains from one sample in a study of CD8 T cells in Susac syndrome. TCRdb re-called the immunoSEQ multiplex PCR reads through MiXCR, storing one row per CDR3 protein. Of about 71,000 distinct CDR3 sequences listed, over 95% were seen once; the top ten hold 0.095% to 0.12%. The sequenced material came from CD4+ T cells from PBMCs. All receptors come from a human donor with multiple sclerosis. The CDR3 runs from the conserved cysteine through the conserved F or W. Each record gives: V gene, J gene, clone size, CDR3 length, D gene, CDR3 DNA, CDR3 protein. A D gene is named only where the DNA matches it firmly. Expanded clones get a size class; other rows say once, few or many, or leave the size out.

v_gene: TRBV2
j_gene: TRBJ1-1
abundance: -
len: 15
d_gene: -
CDR3nt: TGTGCCAGCAGGAATCTTGTCGGGGGAAACACTGAAGCTTTCTTT
CDR3aa: CASRNLVGGNTEAFF

v_gene: TRBV29-1
j_gene: TRBJ1-5
abundance: -
len: 14
d_gene: TRBD1
CDR3nt: TGCAGCGTTGTTGAGGGACAGGGAGGACAGCCCCAGCATTTT
CDR3aa: CSVVEGQGGQPQHF

v_gene: TRBV7-8
j_gene: TRBJ1-1
abundance: -
len: 16
d_gene: -
CDR3nt: TGTGCCAGCAGCTTAGCCTGGCGGGGATTGAACACTGAAGCTTTCTTT
CDR3aa: CASSLAWRGLNTEAFF

v_gene: TRBV5-5
j_gene: TRBJ1-2
abundance: -
len: 17
d_gene: -
CDR3nt: TGTGCCAGCAGCCTTGGGCCCTCCGGGGCCGACTTTTATGGCTACACCTTC
CDR3aa: CASSLGPSGADFYGYTF

v_gene: TRBV27
j_gene: TRBJ2-7
abundance: -
len: 14
d_gene: -
CDR3nt: TGTGCCAGCAGTCCTCGACAGTCTAGTTACGAGCAGTACTTC
CDR3aa: CASSPRQSSYEQYF

v_gene: TRBV6-5
j_gene: TRBJ2-7
abundance: once
len: 15
d_gene: TRBD2
CDR3nt: TGTGCCAGCAGGACGGGGACTAGCGGGAATTACGAGCAGTACTTC
CDR3aa: CASRTGTSGNYEQYF

v_gene: TRBV15
j_gene: TRBJ2-1
abundance: once
len: 15
d_gene: TRBD1
CDR3nt: TGTGCCACCAGCACGACAGGGGCTACGGGTAATGAGCAGTTCTTC
CDR3aa: CATSTTGATGNEQFF

v_gene: TRBV3-1
j_gene: TRBJ2-7
abundance: -
len: 12
d_gene: -
CDR3nt: TGTGCCAGCAGCCAAGGAAACGGCGAGCAGTACTTC
CDR3aa: CASSQGNGEQYF

v_gene: TRBV5-4
j_gene: TRBJ2-1
abundance: -
len: 15
d_gene: TRBD1
CDR3nt: TGTGCCAGCAGTCCTCGACAGGGGGGATACAATGAGCAGTTCTTC
CDR3aa: CASSPRQGGYNEQFF

v_gene: TRBV5-1
j_gene: TRBJ2-3
abundance: -
len: 11
d_gene: -
CDR3nt: TGCGCCAGCCAGGGAGCAGATACGCAGTATTTT
CDR3aa: CASQGADTQYF

v_gene: TRBV11-2
j_gene: TRBJ2-7
abundance: once
len: 20
d_gene: TRBD2
CDR3nt: TGTGCCAGCAGCAAAGTAACCGGGACTAGCGGGTTTTTCTTCTCCTACGAGCAGTACTTC
CDR3aa: CASSKVTGTSGFFFSYEQYF

v_gene: TRBV4-1
j_gene: TRBJ1-2
abundance: -
len: 14
d_gene: -
CDR3nt: TGCGCCAGCAACTGGGCAGGGGAAAGCTATGGCTACACCTTC
CDR3aa: CASNWAGESYGYTF

v_gene: TRBV4-2
j_gene: TRBJ2-7
abundance: -
len: 17
d_gene: -
CDR3nt: TGTGCCAGCAGCCAACTCGTCGATGGCGGCAGCTCCTACGAGCAGTACTTC
CDR3aa: CASSQLVDGGSSYEQYF

v_gene: TRBV19
j_gene: TRBJ1-5
abundance: once
len: 16
d_gene: TRBD1
CDR3nt: TGTGCCAGTAGTACACAGGGGGGACAGGGTAATCAGCCCCAGCATTTT
CDR3aa: CASSTQGGQGNQPQHF

v_gene: TRBV3-1
j_gene: TRBJ1-5
abundance: -
len: 15
d_gene: -
CDR3nt: TGTGCCAGCAGCCAAGATCCGGTACCTAATCAGCCCCAGCATTTT
CDR3aa: CASSQDPVPNQPQHF

v_gene: TRBV7-2
j_gene: TRBJ1-5
abundance: -
len: 15
d_gene: -
CDR3nt: TGTGCCAGCAGCTTAGGTGGCAGGGCGACTCAGCCCCAGCATTTT
CDR3aa: CASSLGGRATQPQHF

v_gene: TRBV7-2
j_gene: TRBJ1-5
abundance: -
len: 13
d_gene: -
CDR3nt: TGTGCCAGCAGCTTAGGGAAAGGGCCGCCCCAGCATTTT
CDR3aa: CASSLGKGPPQHF

v_gene: TRBV9
j_gene: TRBJ1-6
abundance: -
len: 15
d_gene: -
CDR3nt: TGTGCCAGCAGCGGGTCAGAGCCCACCCTGTCACCCCTCCACTTT
CDR3aa: CASSGSEPTLSPLHF

v_gene: TRBV2
j_gene: TRBJ1-5
abundance: -
len: 14
d_gene: -
CDR3nt: TGTGCCAGCAGTACGGGGAACCGGTTGCAGCCCCAGCATTTT
CDR3aa: CASSTGNRLQPQHF

v_gene: TRBV7-9
j_gene: TRBJ2-3
abundance: -
len: 15
d_gene: TRBD1
CDR3nt: TGTGCCAGCAGCCTTTACAGGGGGACCACAGATACGCAGTATTTT
CDR3aa: CASSLYRGTTDTQYF

v_gene: TRBV7-3
j_gene: TRBJ2-3
abundance: -
len: 14
d_gene: -
CDR3nt: TGTGCCAGCAGCTTAAGGGGGACGTCGGATACGCAGTATTTT
CDR3aa: CASSLRGTSDTQYF

v_gene: TRBV7-8
j_gene: TRBJ1-5
abundance: -
len: 14
d_gene: -
CDR3nt: TGTGCCAGCAGCTCCACTCGGGCTGGCGGGCCCCAGCATTTT
CDR3aa: CASSSTRAGGPQHF

v_gene: TRBV6-5
j_gene: TRBJ2-5
abundance: -
len: 14
d_gene: TRBD2
CDR3nt: TGTGCCAGCACCGAGGCGGGGGGACAAGAGACCCAGTACTTC
CDR3aa: CASTEAGGQETQYF

v_gene: TRBV12-3/TRBV12-4
j_gene: TRBJ1-5
abundance: -
len: 16
d_gene: TRBD1
CDR3nt: TGTGCCAGCAGTTTAGGGACAGGCCATAGCAATCAGCCCCAGCATTTT
CDR3aa: CASSLGTGHSNQPQHF

v_gene: TRBV5-1
j_gene: TRBJ2-1
abundance: -
len: 17
d_gene: TRBD2
CDR3nt: TGCGCCAGCAGCCCTGGACTAGCGGGTCTGCGGGGGAATGAGCAGTTCTTC
CDR3aa: CASSPGLAGLRGNEQFF

v_gene: TRBV20-1
j_gene: TRBJ2-7
abundance: -
len: 12
d_gene: TRBD1
CDR3nt: TGCAGTGCTAGAGAGGACAGGGCCGAGCAGTACTTC
CDR3aa: CSAREDRAEQYF

v_gene: TRBV20-1
j_gene: TRBJ1-6
abundance: once
len: 14
d_gene: -
CDR3nt: TGCAGTGCTCGCCGGACAGATAGGGCATCACCCCTCCACTTT
CDR3aa: CSARRTDRASPLHF

v_gene: TRBV4-1
j_gene: TRBJ2-1
abundance: few
len: 15
d_gene: -
CDR3nt: TGCGCCAGCAGCCACCGACGGATCTTCAGCGATGAGCAGTTCTTC
CDR3aa: CASSHRRIFSDEQFF